The following is a T cell receptor (beta chain) sequence with its context. The antigen is undetermined. The CDR3 is 14 amino acids. V shed 1 base, J shed 2 bases, and the junction held 4 bases outside the gene matches. Looked up from germline, CDR1 is GTSNPN and CDR2 is SVGIG (reference sequence). This sample was included in a study of T cells in Graves' hyperthyroidism and ophthalmopathy. Amplification targeted TCR beta CDR3 regions from RNA transcripts. Researchers ran a first-round RT-PCR on the TCR CDR3 using the HTBI primer set. TCRdb re-called the multiplex PCR reads with MiXCR, one entry per CDR3 protein. Among hundreds of thousands of distinct CDR3 sequences listed, roughly 22% were seen once. General observations from the study: Most clonotypes expanded in the thyroid (above 0.001) were also present in blood. The model made its ophthalmopathy prediction, and onset followed a median roughly 6.5 months later.

On the basis of clinical symptoms, serum thyroxine and TRAb, thyroid ultrasound and orbital computed tomography, diagnoses were made. The V and J genes are TRBV30 and TRBJ2-7, with TRBD1 matching 8 bases. This receptor was identified in a woman between 70 and 85 years old with Graves' ophthalmopathy. Source material: blood. The CDR3 region has the DNA TGTGCCTGGAGTGACGGACAGGGACCCTACGAGCAGTACTTC. Translation: CAWSDGQGPYEQYF.